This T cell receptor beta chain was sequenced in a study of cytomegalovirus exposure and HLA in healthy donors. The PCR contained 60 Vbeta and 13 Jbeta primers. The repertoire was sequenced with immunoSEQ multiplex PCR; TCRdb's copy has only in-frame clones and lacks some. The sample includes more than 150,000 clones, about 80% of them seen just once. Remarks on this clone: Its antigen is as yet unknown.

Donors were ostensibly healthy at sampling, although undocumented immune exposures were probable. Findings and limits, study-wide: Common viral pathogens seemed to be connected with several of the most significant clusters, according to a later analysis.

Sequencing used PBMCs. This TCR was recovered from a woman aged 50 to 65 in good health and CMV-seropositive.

The CDR3 DNA is TGTGCCAGCAGGCCCGGGGGACCCTACAATGAGCAGTTCTTC. As protein: CASRPGGPYNEQFF. V usage is TRBV7-9 and J usage is TRBJ2-1, with a weak D call TRBD2 (6 bases). The CDR3 loop spans 14 amino acids. The germline gives CDR1 SEHNR, CDR2 FQNEAQ (reference sequence). The germline V and J ends were trimmed by 6 bases and 2 bases, with 11 bases remaining between them.